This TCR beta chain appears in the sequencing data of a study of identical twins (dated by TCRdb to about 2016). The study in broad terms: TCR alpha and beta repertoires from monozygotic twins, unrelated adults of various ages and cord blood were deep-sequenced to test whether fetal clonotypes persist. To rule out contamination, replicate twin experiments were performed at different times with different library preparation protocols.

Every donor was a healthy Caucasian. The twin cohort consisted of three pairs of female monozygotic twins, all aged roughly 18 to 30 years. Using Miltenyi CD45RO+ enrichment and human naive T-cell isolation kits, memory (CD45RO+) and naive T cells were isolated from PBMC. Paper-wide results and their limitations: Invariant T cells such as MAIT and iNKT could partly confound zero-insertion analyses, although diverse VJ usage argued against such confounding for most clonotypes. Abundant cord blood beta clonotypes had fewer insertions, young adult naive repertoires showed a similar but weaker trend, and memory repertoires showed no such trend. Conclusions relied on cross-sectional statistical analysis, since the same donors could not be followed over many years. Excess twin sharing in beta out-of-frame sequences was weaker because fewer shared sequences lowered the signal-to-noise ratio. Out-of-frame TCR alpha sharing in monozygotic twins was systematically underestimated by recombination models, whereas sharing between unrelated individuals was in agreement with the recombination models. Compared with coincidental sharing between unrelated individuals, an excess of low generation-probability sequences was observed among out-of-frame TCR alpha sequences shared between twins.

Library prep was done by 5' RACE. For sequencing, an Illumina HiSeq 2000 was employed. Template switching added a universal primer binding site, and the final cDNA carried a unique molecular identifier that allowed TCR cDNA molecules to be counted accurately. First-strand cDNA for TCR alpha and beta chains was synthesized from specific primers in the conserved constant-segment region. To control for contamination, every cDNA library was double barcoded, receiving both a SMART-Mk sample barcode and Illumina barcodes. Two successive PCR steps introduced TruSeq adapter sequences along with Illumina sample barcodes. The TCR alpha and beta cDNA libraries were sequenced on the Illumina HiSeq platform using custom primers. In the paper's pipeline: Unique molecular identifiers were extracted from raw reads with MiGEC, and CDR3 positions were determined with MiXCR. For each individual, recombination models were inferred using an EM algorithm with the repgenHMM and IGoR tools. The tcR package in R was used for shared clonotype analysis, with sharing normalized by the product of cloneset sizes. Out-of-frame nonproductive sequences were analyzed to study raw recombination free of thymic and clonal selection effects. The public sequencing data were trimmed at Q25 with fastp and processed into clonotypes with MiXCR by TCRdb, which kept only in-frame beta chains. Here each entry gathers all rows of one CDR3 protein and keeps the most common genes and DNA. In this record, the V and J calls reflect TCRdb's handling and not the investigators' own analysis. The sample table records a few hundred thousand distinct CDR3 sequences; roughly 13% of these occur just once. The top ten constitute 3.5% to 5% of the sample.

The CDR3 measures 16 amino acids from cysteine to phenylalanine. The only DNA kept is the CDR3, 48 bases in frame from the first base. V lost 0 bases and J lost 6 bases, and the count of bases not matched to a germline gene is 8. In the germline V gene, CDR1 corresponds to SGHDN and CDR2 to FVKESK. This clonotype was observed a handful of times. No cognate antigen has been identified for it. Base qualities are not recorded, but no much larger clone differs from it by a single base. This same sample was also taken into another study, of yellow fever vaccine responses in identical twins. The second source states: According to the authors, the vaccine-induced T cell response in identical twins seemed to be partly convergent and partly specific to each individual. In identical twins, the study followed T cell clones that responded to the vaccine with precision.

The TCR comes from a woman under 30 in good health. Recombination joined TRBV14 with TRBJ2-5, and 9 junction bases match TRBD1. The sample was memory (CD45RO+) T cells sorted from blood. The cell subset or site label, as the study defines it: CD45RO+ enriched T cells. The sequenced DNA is TGTGCCAGCAGCCAAGAGGGGACAGGGATCTGGCAGACCCAGTACTTC. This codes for CASSQEGTGIWQTQYF.